This T cell receptor (beta chain) was obtained from a study of human T cells and chemical hapten exposure. V lost 3 bases and J lost 5, with 16 bases in between. Looked up from germline, CDR1 is SEHNR and CDR2 is FQNEAQ (reference sequence). CDR3 size: 15 residues. This sample's time point: patch test 3, about 24 weeks after DPC sensitization. Treatment in this sample: therapeutic diphenylcyclopropenone sensitization with weekly scalp DPC. TCRdb reanalysed the RACE reads using MiXCR and keeps one entry per CDR3 protein. The table includes tens of thousands of distinct CDR3 sequences, around 10% detected once. The sample holds many counts of this clonotype.

This material consisted of whole blood, taken in connection with sensitization to the hapten diphenylcyclopropenone (DPC). The J gene is TRBJ1-1, the V gene TRBV7-9; D is unclear. The receptor was isolated from a woman between 50 and 59 years old with alopecia areata. Some clones in this sample may be carry-over from other donors' samples. CDR3 in DNA: TGTGCCAGCAGCTTGATCGAGGGCACGTTAACTGAAGCTTTCTTT. Residues: CASSLIEGTLTEAFF.